These 24 T cell receptor beta chains originate from one sample sequenced in a study of Ad26.COV2.S vaccination and SARS-CoV-2 variants. As for treatment: roughly 19 received Ad26.COV2.S at low or high dose, single or two shots; about 5 received placebo; per-sample allocation not given. Sampling was done on day 63 after the first vaccine or placebo injection. TCRdb's table, derived via immunoSEQ multiplex PCR, lists solely in-frame clones and lacks some. The table shows a few hundred thousand clones, with around 87% occurring only once. The sequencing used peripheral blood, collected in a trial of Ad26.COV2.S vaccine versus placebo. The receptors derive from a person aged 18 to 59 who received the Ad26.COV2.S COVID-19 vaccine or a placebo.

This chain links TRBV30 with TRBJ1-1; no clear D. CDR1 is GTSNPN and CDR2 is SVGIG in the germline V gene (reference sequence). This CDR3 region has 13 residues. The ends were cut back, 4 bases at V and 3 bases at J, with 12 bases in the middle. The CDR3 sequence is CAWNSRWDTEAFF. As DNA, the CDR3 is TGTGCCTGGAACAGCCGCTGGGACACTGAAGCTTTCTTT.

This clone was picked up one time. The CDR3: CSAVRAGELFF. CDR3 DNA: TGCAGTGCTGTTAGGGCCGGGGAGCTGTTTTTT. The chain joins TRBV20-1 to TRBJ2-2; D is ambiguous. The CDR3 consists of 11 residues. The V and J ends lost 5 bases and 6 bases respectively, with 7 bases between them. Germline CDR1 DFQATT, CDR2 SNEGSKA (reference sequence).

This clone was counted a few times. The CDR3 loop is CASSEWTGNDSPLHF. CDR3 bases: TGTGCCAGCAGTGAATGGACAGGGAACGATTCACCCCTCCACTTT. The rearrangement joins TRBV2 to TRBJ1-6, with 8 bases identical to TRBD1. Trimming removed 2 bases from V and 8 bases from J; junction bases left unmatched: 5. The V gene's germline CDR1 is SNHLY and CDR2 FYNNEI. The CDR3 sequence is 15 residues long.

V and J are TRBV6-6 and TRBJ1-5; no reliable D call. Trimming removed 0 bases from V and 1 base from J, with 7 bases in between. Germline CDR1 MNHNY, CDR2 SVGAGI (reference sequence). This CDR3 has 15 amino acids. For the CDR3, the DNA is TGTGCCAGCAGTTACTCGGGCCTCAGCAATCAGCCCCAGCATTTT. The encoded protein is CASSYSGLSNQPQHF.

The genes are TRBV6-5 and TRBJ2-2; D may correspond to TRBD1 or TRBD2 (6 bases each). The V end lost 6 bases, the J end lost 6 bases, and 17 bases lay between the germline ends. Germline V lookup: CDR1 MNHEY, CDR2 SVGAGI. The CDR3 length is 15 residues. The DNA of the CDR3 is TGTGCCAGCAGCCCGGAGGGGGGCCGGTCCGGGGAGCTGTTTTTT. It yields the protein CASSPEGGRSGELFF.

The rearrangement links TRBV4-1 to TRBJ2-7; possible D gene TRBD1, 6 bases. The CDR3 runs 13 residues. The germline gives CDR1 MGHRA, CDR2 YSYEKL. Trimming left V 0 bases short and J 12 bases short, with 15 bases between. CDR3 protein: CASSQDLWQGMYF. DNA for the CDR3: TGCGCCAGCAGCCAAGATCTCTGGCAGGGGATGTACTTC.

V is TRBV2 and J is TRBJ1-3, with TRBD1 as a possible D gene (5 bases). Germline values: CDR1 SNHLY, CDR2 FYNNEI. Deletions cut 9 bases from V and 1 base from J, with 10 bases between. The CDR3 extends over 13 amino acids. CDR3 in amino acids: CARGGISGNTIYF. The CDR3 bases are TGTGCCAGGGGGGGGATATCTGGAAACACCATATATTTT. The whole variable domain, filled in from reference TRBV2 and TRBJ1-3, reads EPEVTQTPSHQVTQMGQEVILRCVPISNHLYFYWYRQILGQKVEFLVSFYNNEISEKSEIFDDQFSVERPDGSNFTLKIRSTKLEDSAMYFCARGGISGNTIYFGEGSWLTVV.

The V gene is TRBV10-3, the J gene TRBJ2-7; the match to TRBD1 covers 10 bases. V gave up 5 bases and J gave up 2 bases; unmatched junction bases: 3. CDR1 is ENHRY, CDR2 SYGVKD, per germline. The CDR3 consists of 14 residues. In nucleotides, the CDR3 is TGTGCCATCAGTCGAGGGACAGGGGCCTACGAGCAGTACTTC. Translated: CAISRGTGAYEQYF.

The CDR3 DNA sequence: TGTGCCAGCAGCGTAGACCCAGGGGGCTTACCTCAGGACACTGAAGCTTTCTTT. This sequence encodes CASSVDPGGLPQDTEAFF. The chain has TRBV9 and TRBJ1-1, with TRBD1 identical over 8 bases. V lost 0 bases, J lost 3 bases, and 13 bases stayed unmatched. The length of the CDR3 is 18 residues. Looked up from germline, CDR1 is SGDLS and CDR2 is YYNGEE. Variable domain in full (rest from reference TRBV9 and TRBJ1-1): DSGVTQTPKHLITATGQRVTLRCSPRSGDLSVYWYQQSLDQGLQFLIQYYNGEERAKGNILERFSAQQFPDLHSELNLSSLELGDSALYFCASSVDPGGLPQDTEAFFGQGTRLTVV.

The chain has TRBV7-3 and TRBJ2-7; no firm D call. V was clipped by 5 bases and J by 6 bases, with 14 bases between them. The CDR3 extends over 13 amino acids. Germline CDR1 is SGHTA and CDR2 is FQGTGA. The CDR3 reads CASSLTSPGEQYF. The CDR3, as DNA: TGTGCCAGCAGCCTTACATCTCCCGGCGAGCAGTACTTC.

The chain employs TRBV4-1 and TRBJ1-4, with TRBD1 matching 9 bases. Trimming at V came to 4 bases and at J to 4 bases, leaving 13 bases not matched to a gene. This CDR3 has 18 residues. Germline lookup yields CDR1 MGHRA and CDR2 YSYEKL. This CDR3 reads CASSRGRTGVGVNEKLFF. The CDR3 DNA follows: TGCGCCAGCAGCCGGGGGAGGACAGGGGTTGGAGTTAATGAAAAACTGTTTTTT.

This chain connects TRBV4-3 to TRBJ1-4; maybe TRBD1 (5 bases). The V gene lost 4 bases and the J gene lost 3 bases, with 9 bases spanning the gap. CDR1 is LGHNA, CDR2 YSLEER, per germline. The CDR3 contains 14 residues. The CDR3 region has the DNA TGCGCCAGCAGCCGGGGGGTGGCTAATGAAAAACTGTTTTTT. Its translation is CASSRGVANEKLFF.

V gene TRBV2 combines with J gene TRBJ1-5; D gene unclear. Germline V gives CDR1 SNHLY, CDR2 FYNNEI. V was clipped by 6 bases and J by 3 bases, with 12 bases between them. The CDR3 loop spans 14 amino acids. The CDR3 region has the DNA TGTGCCAGCAGCAACAGAGATTTCAATCAGCCCCAGCATTTT. Encoded protein: CASSNRDFNQPQHF.

The chain is built from TRBV6-2 or TRBV6-3 and TRBJ2-1, with 9 bases identical to TRBD2. The V and J ends lost 5 bases and 2 bases, in that order; junction bases with no gene match: 1. This CDR3 region has 14 residues. Germline loops: CDR1 MNHEY, CDR2 SVGEGT. In nucleotides, the CDR3 is TGTGCCAGCAGTGGCGGGGGGGCCTACAATGAGCAGTTCTTC. Protein sequence: CASSGGGAYNEQFF.

The chain recombines TRBV30 with TRBJ1-3; D is unresolved. Looked up from germline, CDR1 is GTSNPN and CDR2 is SVGIG (reference sequence). The CDR3 is 16 residues long. Trimming removed 3 bases from V and 0 bases from J, with 15 bases in between. The CDR3, as DNA: TGTGCCTGGAGCCGACCGGAGGTTTTCTCTGGAAACACCATATATTTT. Protein: CAWSRPEVFSGNTIYF. The entire variable domain, with the rest obtained from reference TRBV30 and TRBJ1-3, is as follows: SQTIHQWPATLVQPVGSPLSLECTVEGTSNPNLYWYRQAAGRGLQLLFYSVGIGQISSEVPQNLSASRPQDRQFILSSKKLLLSDSGFYLCAWSRPEVFSGNTIYFGEGSWLTVV.

The rearrangement links TRBV3-1 (or the pseudogene TRBV3-2) to TRBJ2-5; 7 positions match TRBD1. Germline values: CDR1 LGHDT, CDR2 YNNKEL (reference sequence). V dropped 1 base and J dropped 6; count of bases not matched to a gene: 8. The CDR3 is 15 residues long. CDR3 loop: CASSQGYQGVKTQYF. CDR3 bases: TGTGCCAGCAGCCAAGGGTATCAGGGGGTGAAGACCCAGTACTTC.

This chain links TRBV7-2 with TRBJ1-1, with D perhaps TRBD1 (5 bases). The CDR3 has 13 amino acids. Deletions cut 4 bases from V and 8 bases from J, with 14 bases between. Germline values: CDR1 SGHTA, CDR2 FQGNSA. This chain's CDR3 is CASSSGNRGEAFF. CDR3 sequence (DNA): TGTGCCAGCAGCTCAGGAAATCGGGGCGAAGCTTTCTTT. The entire variable domain, with the rest obtained from reference TRBV7-2 and TRBJ1-1, is as follows: GAGVSQSPSNKVTEKGKDVELRCDPISGHTALYWYRQSLGQGLEFLIYFQGNSAPDKSGLPSDRFSAERTGGSVSTLTIQRTQQEDSAVYLCASSSGNRGEAFFGQGTRLTVV.

The V gene is TRBV6-1, the J gene TRBJ1-2; 10 bases map to TRBD1. Germline V gene lookup returns CDR1 MNHNS and CDR2 SASEGT. CDR3 length: 15 residues. The V segment lost 3 bases and the J segment 4 bases; nucleotides outside the gene matches: 5. The DNA of the CDR3 is TGTGCCAGCAGTGACCCGGGACAGGGGATCTATGGCTACACCTTC. Translating gives CASSDPGQGIYGYTF.

This clone was recorded once. The rearrangement uses TRBV15 and TRBJ2-7; 7 bases agree with TRBD1. The V segment lost 5 bases and the J segment 3 bases; nucleotides outside the gene matches: 7. There are 14 residues in the CDR3. Germline CDR1 reads LNHNV; CDR2 reads YYDKDF (reference sequence). The CDR3 sequence is CATSRYGQVYEQYF. CDR3 coding DNA: TGTGCCACCAGCCGCTACGGACAGGTCTACGAGCAGTACTTC. The full variable domain, completed using reference TRBV15 and TRBJ2-7, is DAMVIQNPRYQVTQFGKPVTLSCSQTLNHNVMYWYQQKSSQAPKLLFHYYDKDFNNEADTPDNFQSRRPNTSFCFLDIRSPGLGDTAMYLCATSRYGQVYEQYFGPGTRLTVT.

CDR3 sequence: CASRGRRGDYGYTF. CDR3 coding DNA: TGTGCCAGCAGGGGCAGGAGGGGTGACTATGGCTACACCTTC. The gene calls are TRBV3-1 (or the pseudogene TRBV3-2) and TRBJ1-2, with D perhaps TRBD1 (5 bases). Trimming removed 6 bases at V and 3 bases at J, with 14 bases between. This CDR3 region has 14 residues. In germline, CDR1 is LGHDT, CDR2 YNNKEL (reference sequence).

As regards this clone: Different DNA sequences within this sample yield the same CDR3. The chain uses TRBV19 and TRBJ1-4; tentative D call: TRBD1 (5 bases). Trimming took 4 bases from V and 0 from J, leaving 9 bases between them. The CDR3 length is 15 residues. Germline values: CDR1 LNHDA, CDR2 SQIVND (reference sequence). The CDR3 loop is CASSTRQSTNEKLFF. CDR3 nucleotides: TGTGCCAGTAGTACGAGACAGTCAACTAATGAAAAACTGTTTTTT. Combining the CDR3 with reference TRBV19 and TRBJ1-4 gives the whole variable domain DGGITQSPKYLFRKEGQNVTLSCEQNLNHDAMYWYRQDPGQGLRLIYYSQIVNDFQKGDIAEGYSVSREKKESFPLTVTSAQKNPTAFYLCASSTRQSTNEKLFFGSGTQLSVL.

The V call is TRBV6-1, the J call TRBJ1-5, with D perhaps matching TRBD1 (5 bases). This CDR3 is built from 15 residues. Trimming removed 2 bases at V and 0 bases at J, with 8 bases between. Germline lookup yields CDR1 MNHNS and CDR2 SASEGT. This CDR3 reads CASSEWDDSNQPQHF. The CDR3 DNA is TGTGCCAGCAGTGAATGGGACGATAGCAATCAGCCCCAGCATTTT.

V usage is TRBV5-1 and J usage is TRBJ2-2; D not certain. CDR1 is SGHRS, CDR2 YFSETQ, per germline. Trimming stripped 2 bases from V and 1 base from J, with 12 bases between. CDR3 size: 16 residues. The DNA for the CDR3 is TGCGCCAGCAGCTTAATAAATTTGGAGAACACCGGGGAGCTGTTTTTT. Its protein is CASSLINLENTGELFF.

The chain employs TRBV19 and TRBJ2-3, with D possibly TRBD1 on 5 matching bases. The CDR3 is made up of 13 amino acids. Germline CDR1 is LNHDA and CDR2 is SQIVND (reference sequence). The V end lost 11 bases, the J end lost 2 bases, and 14 bases lay between the germline ends. CDR3 loop: CAGSLGHTDTQYF. CDR3 bases: TGTGCCGGTTCTTTGGGGCACACAGATACGCAGTATTTT.